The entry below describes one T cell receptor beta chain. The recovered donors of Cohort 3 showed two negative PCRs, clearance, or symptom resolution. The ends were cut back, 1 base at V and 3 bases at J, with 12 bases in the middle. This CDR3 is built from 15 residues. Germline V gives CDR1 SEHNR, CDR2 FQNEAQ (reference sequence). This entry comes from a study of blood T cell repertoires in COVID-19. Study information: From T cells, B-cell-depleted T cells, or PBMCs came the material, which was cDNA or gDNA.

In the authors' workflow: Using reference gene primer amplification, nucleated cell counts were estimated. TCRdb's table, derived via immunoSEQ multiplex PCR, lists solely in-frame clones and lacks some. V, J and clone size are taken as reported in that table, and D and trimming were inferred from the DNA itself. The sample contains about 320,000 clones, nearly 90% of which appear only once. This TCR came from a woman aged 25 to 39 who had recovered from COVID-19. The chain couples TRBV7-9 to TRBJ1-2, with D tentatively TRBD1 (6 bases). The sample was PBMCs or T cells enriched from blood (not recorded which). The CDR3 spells CASSLVGGVDYGYTF. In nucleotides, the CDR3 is TGTGCCAGCAGCTTAGTTGGGGGCGTTGACTATGGCTACACCTTC.